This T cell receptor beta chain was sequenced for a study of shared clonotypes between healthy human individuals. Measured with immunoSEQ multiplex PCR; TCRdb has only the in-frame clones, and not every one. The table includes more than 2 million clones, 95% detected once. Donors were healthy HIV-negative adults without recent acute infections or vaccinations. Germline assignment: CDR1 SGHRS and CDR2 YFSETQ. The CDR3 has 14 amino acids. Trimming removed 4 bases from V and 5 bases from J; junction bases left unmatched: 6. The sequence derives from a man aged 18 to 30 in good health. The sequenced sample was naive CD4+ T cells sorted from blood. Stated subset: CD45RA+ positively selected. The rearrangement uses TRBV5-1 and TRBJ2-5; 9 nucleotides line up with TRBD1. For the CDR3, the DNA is TGCGCCAGCAGCCACTTTGGGACAGGGGAGACCCAGTACTTC. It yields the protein CASSHFGTGETQYF.